Following are 31 T cell receptor beta chains from one sample sequenced in a study of T cells in Graves' hyperthyroidism and ophthalmopathy. Amplified TCR beta CDR3 regions came from RNA transcripts. Primed by the HTBI set, a first-round RT-PCR was run on the TCR CDR3. One entry per CDR3 protein results from TCRdb running MiXCR on the multiplex PCR reads. The sample has under 650,000 distinct CDR3 sequences, roughly 15% seen once; the top ten hold around 4%. The sample comprised blood. The receptors were sampled from a woman in her 30s with Graves' hyperthyroidism.

This clonotype was observed many times. The rearrangement links TRBV6-1 to TRBJ2-5; no definite D call. The CDR3 has 14 amino acids. CDR1 is MNHNS, CDR2 SASEGT, per germline. V gave up 0 bases and J gave up 2 bases, with 7 bases separating them. CDR3 DNA: TGTGCCAGCAGTGAAGCCCGGCTGCAAGAGACCCAGTACTTC. Its protein product is CASSEARLQETQYF.

This clonotype was counted only a few times. J is TRBJ2-3 and V is TRBV5-4, with 11 nucleotides matching TRBD1. Per germline, CDR1 SGHNT and CDR2 YYREEE (reference sequence). This CDR3 region has 16 residues. V lost 4 bases to trimming and J lost 2 bases; unmatched junction nucleotides: 6. For the CDR3, the DNA is TGTGCCAGCAGCACTTGGACAGGGGGCGACACAGATACGCAGTATTTT. The encoded protein is CASSTWTGGDTDTQYF.

This clonotype was picked up a small number of times. In DNA form, the CDR3 reads TGTGCCAGCAGCTTGCTAGGGGACAGGGAAGAGACCCAGTACTTC. Translating gives CASSLLGDREETQYF. The chain couples TRBV5-6 to TRBJ2-5; TRBD1 matches at 9 bases. V lost 1 base and J lost 3; bases outside the gene matches: 4. The CDR3 covers 15 residues. From germline, CDR1 is SGHDT and CDR2 YYEEEE. The full variable domain, rest sourced from reference TRBV5-6 and TRBJ2-5, is DAGVTQSPTHLIKTRGQQVTLRCSPKSGHDTVSWYQQALGQGPQFIFQYYEEEERQRGNFPDRFSGHQFPNYSSELNVNALLLGDSALYLCASSLLGDREETQYFGPGTRLLVL.

This clonotype was seen ten or more times. The rearrangement links TRBV11-3 to TRBJ2-2, with a tentative D call TRBD1 (5 bases). V lost 0 bases to trimming and J lost 8 bases, with 7 bases between them. Germline CDR1 reads SGHNT; CDR2 reads YENEEA. The CDR3 runs 13 residues. The CDR3 region is CASSLDRQGELFF. Here the CDR3 DNA reads TGTGCCAGCAGCTTAGATAGACAGGGGGAGCTGTTTTTT.

In DNA, the CDR3 is TGCGCCAGCAGCCCGGGGATCTCGCCGTACGAAAAACTGTTTTTT. This codes for CASSPGISPYEKLFF. This chain joins TRBV5-1 and TRBJ1-4; D not certain. V was cut by 4 bases and J by 8 bases, with 18 bases left in between. The germline gives CDR1 SGHRS, CDR2 YFSETQ. The length of the CDR3 is 15 residues.

This chain joins TRBV29-1 and TRBJ2-7; a weak D match, TRBD2 (6 bases). This CDR3 has 13 amino acids. V was pared by 7 bases and J by 0 bases, with 13 bases between. The V gene's germline CDR1 is SQVTM and CDR2 ANQGSEA. CDR3 bases: TGCAGCGCCCATAGCGGAGACTCCTACGAGCAGTACTTC. Translating it yields CSAHSGDSYEQYF.

This clonotype was picked up many times. In nucleotides, the CDR3 is TGTGCCAGCAGTTCCAGGACTAGCGGTCCCACAGATACGCAGTATTTT. Translated, it gives CASSSRTSGPTDTQYF. J is TRBJ2-3 and V is TRBV28, with 10 bases lining up with TRBD2. V was clipped by 4 bases and J by 2 bases; unmatched bases: 6. Looked up from germline, CDR1 is MDHEN and CDR2 is SYDVKM. This CDR3 comprises 16 residues.

This chain joins TRBV19 and TRBJ2-3, with a tentative D call TRBD2 (6 bases). Germline V gene sequence: CDR1 LNHDA, CDR2 SQIVND (reference sequence). The CDR3 consists of 16 residues. The V and J ends lost 4 bases and 1 base respectively, with 15 bases between them. CDR3 protein: CASSKMGGIGTDTQYF. The CDR3 coding sequence is TGTGCCAGTAGTAAGATGGGCGGGATTGGCACAGATACGCAGTATTTT.

This clonotype was observed at least ten times. The rearrangement links TRBV11-2 to TRBJ1-1; D is unresolved. Germline V gene data show CDR1 as SGHAT and CDR2 as FQNNGV. This CDR3 contains 14 residues. V was pared by 3 bases and J by 1 base, with 9 bases between. CDR3 protein: CASSLTEKNTEAFF. In DNA form, the CDR3 reads TGTGCCAGCAGCTTGACGGAGAAGAACACTGAAGCTTTCTTT.

This clonotype was seen at least ten times. The rearrangement links TRBV2 to TRBJ2-4; 7 bases match TRBD1. The junction had 9 bases not matched to a gene; V was cut back by 6 bases and J by 7 bases. Germline values: CDR1 SNHLY, CDR2 FYNNEI. This CDR3 region has 14 residues. CDR3 sequence reads: CASRGPSGGNIQYF. Here the CDR3 DNA reads TGTGCCAGCAGAGGACCCTCAGGGGGTAACATTCAGTACTTC. The variable domain in full, completed from reference TRBV2 and TRBJ2-4, reads EPEVTQTPSHQVTQMGQEVILRCVPISNHLYFYWYRQILGQKVEFLVSFYNNEISEKSEIFDDQFSVERPDGSNFTLKIRSTKLEDSAMYFCASRGPSGGNIQYFGAGTRLSVL.

The table lists this clonotype with a few counts. In DNA, the CDR3 is TGTGCCAGCAGCTTAGATCCGGGACGGACCTATGGCTACACCTTC. It translates to CASSLDPGRTYGYTF. The chain links TRBV7-9 to TRBJ1-2; a weak D match, TRBD1 (5 bases). CDR3 length: 15 amino acids. Trimming stripped 1 base from V and 4 bases from J, with 13 bases between. CDR1 and CDR2 (germline): SEHNR, FQNEAQ (reference sequence).

This clonotype occurred many times. The V call is TRBV9, the J call TRBJ2-1; D might be TRBD1 or TRBD2, each matching 5 bases. Trimming removed 0 bases from V and 8 bases from J, with 6 bases in between. This CDR3 contains 12 residues. Germline CDR1 reads SGDLS; CDR2 reads YYNGEE. CDR3 nucleotide sequence: TGTGCCAGCAGCGTAGGAGGGGATGAGCAGTTCTTC. Protein sequence: CASSVGGDEQFF. Full variable domain (remainder filled in from reference TRBV9 and TRBJ2-1): DSGVTQTPKHLITATGQRVTLRCSPRSGDLSVYWYQQSLDQGLQFLIQYYNGEERAKGNILERFSAQQFPDLHSELNLSSLELGDSALYFCASSVGGDEQFFGPGTRLTVL.

This clonotype was detected ten times or more. This chain links TRBV10-3 with TRBJ2-5; 7 nucleotides line up with TRBD1. CDR3 length equals 12 residues. Germline CDR1 ENHRY, CDR2 SYGVKD. V shed 9 bases and J 5 bases; nucleotides not matched to a gene: 6. This CDR3 reads CAIRDRDETQYF. The DNA for the CDR3 is TGTGCCATAAGAGACAGGGATGAGACCCAGTACTTC.

About this clonotype: At one end, the junction sequence differs from germline, possibly due to a read error. The genes are TRBV5-5 and TRBJ2-3; tentative D call: TRBD2 (6 bases). There are 15 residues in the CDR3. Germline CDR1 reads SGHKS; CDR2 reads YYEKEE (reference sequence). The CDR3 is CVSFTGGVVPDTQYF. The CDR3 bases are TGTGTCAGCTTCACGGGCGGGGTCGTCCCAGATACGCAGTATTTT. Supplemented by reference TRBV5-5 and TRBJ2-3, the full variable domain reads DAGVTQSPTHLIKTRGQQVTLRCSPISGHKSVSWYQQVLGQGPQFIFQYYEKEERGRGNFPDRFSARQFPNYSSELNVNALLLGDSALYLCVSFTGGVVPDTQYFGPGTRLTVL.

This clonotype was seen a handful of times. The chain is built from TRBV7-9 and TRBJ2-3; no firm D call. CDR1 and CDR2 from the germline V gene are SEHNR and FQNEAQ (reference sequence). The CDR3 length is 13 residues. Between the trimmed V and J ends, which lost 6 bases and 5 bases, there was a span of 12 bases. The CDR3 DNA reads as TGTGCCAGCAGACAAAACCTAGGAGATACGCAGTATTTT. Protein product: CASRQNLGDTQYF.

This clonotype was observed many times. The V call is TRBV29-1, the J call TRBJ2-7, with TRBD2 matching over 10 bases. V trimming: 2 bases; J trimming: 2 bases; junction bases outside the gene matches: 0. The CDR3 contains 13 residues. Germline lookup yields CDR1 SQVTM and CDR2 ANQGSEA. Here the CDR3 DNA reads TGCAGCGTTGAAACTAGCGGGACCTACGAGCAGTACTTC. Amino acids: CSVETSGTYEQYF.

This clonotype was observed a few times. J is TRBJ2-7 and V is TRBV19; D remains ambiguous. The V and J ends lost 4 bases and 6 bases respectively, with 7 bases between them. This CDR3 spans 11 amino acids. Germline V lookup: CDR1 LNHDA, CDR2 SQIVND (reference sequence). The CDR3 DNA follows: TGTGCCAGTAGTAACGAGGCCGAGCAGTACTTC. Its protein is CASSNEAEQYF.

This clonotype was observed a handful of times. The J gene is TRBJ2-4, the V gene TRBV3-1; TRBD1 matches at 8 bases. The V and J ends lost 2 bases and 0 bases, in that order; junction bases with no gene match: 9. The germline V gene has CDR1 LGHDT and CDR2 YNNKEL (reference sequence). There are 18 residues in the CDR3. In DNA form, the CDR3 reads TGTGCCAGCAGCCAACTCGGGACAGGAGCCTTAGCCAAAAACATTCAGTACTTC. This gives the protein CASSQLGTGALAKNIQYF.

V usage is TRBV7-9 and J usage is TRBJ2-1; D is unresolved. With 5 bases removed from V and 0 bases from J, the gap between germline ends came to 11 bases. Germline V gene sequence: CDR1 SEHNR, CDR2 FQNEAQ (reference sequence). The CDR3 contains 15 residues. The CDR3 region has the DNA TGTGCCAGCAGCCGACGTTTAAGCTCCTACAATGAGCAGTTCTTC. Its translation is CASSRRLSSYNEQFF. The full variable domain, with the rest looked up from reference TRBV7-9 and TRBJ2-1, is DTGVSQNPRHKITKRGQNVTFRCDPISEHNRLYWYRQTLGQGPEFLTYFQNEAQLEKSRLLSDRFSAERPKGSFSTLEIQRTEQGDSAMYLCASSRRLSSYNEQFFGPGTRLTVL.

The chain is built from TRBV12-3 or TRBV12-4 and TRBJ2-3; D gene ambiguous. This CDR3 spans 13 amino acids. The V end was cut by 0 bases, the J end by 5 bases, with 6 bases between. This CDR3 is CASSLAQKDTQYF. As DNA, the CDR3 is TGTGCCAGCAGTTTAGCTCAAAAAGATACGCAGTATTTT.

This clonotype was detected many times. The chain's CDR3 is CASDSRGTSYEQYF. CDR3 DNA sequence: TGTGCCAGCGATAGTAGGGGAACGTCCTACGAGCAGTACTTC. The genes are TRBV28 and TRBJ2-7, with D maybe TRBD1 (5 bases). Trimming removed 8 bases at V and 1 base at J, with 15 bases between. Germline CDR1 and CDR2: MDHEN and SYDVKM. The CDR3 sequence is 14 residues long.

This clonotype came up many times. The chain joins TRBV12-3 or TRBV12-4 to TRBJ2-2; either TRBD1 or TRBD2 may supply D (5 bases each). Trimming took 5 bases from V and 0 from J, leaving 10 bases between them. The length of the CDR3 is 15 residues. The DNA of the CDR3 is TGTGCCAGCAGTGGGACGGGTCCGAACACCGGGGAGCTGTTTTTT. This encodes CASSGTGPNTGELFF.

This chain uses TRBV30 with TRBJ1-3; the D is unclear. Trimming stripped 5 bases from V and 4 bases from J, with 24 bases between. Germline CDR1 reads GTSNPN; CDR2 reads SVGIG (reference sequence). CDR3 length equals 17 residues. DNA for the CDR3: TGTGCCTGGTCGGCGTCTCGAGTTCCGGGTTTCGGAAACACCATATATTTT. It translates to CAWSASRVPGFGNTIYF.

J is TRBJ1-6 and V is TRBV2; D ambiguous. CDR3 length equals 12 residues. V lost 7 bases, J lost 6 bases, and 7 bases lay in between. Germline V gene data show CDR1 as SNHLY and CDR2 as FYNNEI. This CDR3 is CASKQPNSPLHF. The CDR3 DNA is TGTGCCAGCAAGCAGCCTAATTCACCCCTCCACTTT.

The table lists this clonotype with a few counts. J is TRBJ2-7 and V is TRBV6-1, with D possibly TRBD1 on 5 matching bases. Trimming removed 7 bases at V and 3 bases at J, with 13 bases between. Germline CDR1 and CDR2: MNHNS and SASEGT. The CDR3 is 13 amino acids. The CDR3 region is CASTAGSHYEQYF. The CDR3 DNA reads TGTGCCAGCACAGCAGGGTCCCACTACGAGCAGTACTTC.

This clonotype was observed at least ten times. The chain joins TRBV7-9 to TRBJ2-7, with D uncertain. V was trimmed by 0 bases and J by 3 bases, leaving 9 bases between them. The CDR3 length is 14 residues. Germline V gene data show CDR1 as SEHNR and CDR2 as FQNEAQ (reference sequence). CDR3 region: CASSLALTGYEQYF. CDR3 nucleotides: TGTGCCAGCAGCTTAGCCCTGACTGGCTACGAGCAGTACTTC.

This clonotype was seen repeatedly, ten times or more. The CDR3, as DNA: TGTGCCAGCAGCTCTACTAGCGGGAGCGTTCAAGAGACCCAGTACTTC. This gives the protein CASSSTSGSVQETQYF. The J gene is TRBJ2-5, the V gene TRBV5-6; 11 nucleotides align to TRBD2. With V trimmed by 3 bases and J by 2 bases, 6 bases remained unmatched. The CDR3 has 16 amino acids. Germline CDR1 is SGHDT and CDR2 is YYEEEE.

V is TRBV2 and J is TRBJ2-1; D may be TRBD2 (5 bases). Germline CDR1 and CDR2: SNHLY and FYNNEI. The CDR3 contains 14 residues. Trimming removed 6 bases at V and 7 bases at J, with 16 bases between. The CDR3 DNA reads as TGTGCCAGCAGACTACTCCGGGAATCAAATGAGCAGTTCTTC. It yields the protein CASRLLRESNEQFF.

The chain recombines TRBV7-2 with TRBJ2-3; D not certain. This CDR3 region has 16 residues. V lost 5 bases and J lost 6, with 21 bases in between. Per germline, CDR1 SGHTA and CDR2 FQGNSA. The CDR3 sequence: CASSQEKLVFWDTQYF. The CDR3 nucleotides are TGTGCCAGCAGCCAAGAGAAGCTAGTATTTTGGGATACGCAGTATTTT.

Ten or more counts support this clonotype. The chain employs TRBV5-7 and TRBJ2-1; 7 bases fit TRBD2. TRBV5-7 is assigned to the ORF class and has an uncertain function. The CDR3 covers 15 residues. V was pared by 1 base and J by 6 bases, with 7 bases of the junction left unmatched. The CDR3 reads CASSLRSGTTNEQFF. The CDR3 DNA is TGTGCCAGCAGCTTGAGGAGCGGGACGACCAATGAGCAGTTCTTC.

This clonotype was observed a few times. Germline and junction disagree at one end, which may indicate a read error. The V call is TRBV9, the J call TRBJ2-2; tentative D call: TRBD1 (6 bases). The CDR3 is made up of 14 amino acids. Germline CDR1 is SGDLS and CDR2 is YYNGEE. CDR3 residues: CASSVQGNPGELFF. The CDR3, as DNA: TGTGCCAGCAGCGTCCAGGGGAACCCCGGGGAGCTGTTTTTT.